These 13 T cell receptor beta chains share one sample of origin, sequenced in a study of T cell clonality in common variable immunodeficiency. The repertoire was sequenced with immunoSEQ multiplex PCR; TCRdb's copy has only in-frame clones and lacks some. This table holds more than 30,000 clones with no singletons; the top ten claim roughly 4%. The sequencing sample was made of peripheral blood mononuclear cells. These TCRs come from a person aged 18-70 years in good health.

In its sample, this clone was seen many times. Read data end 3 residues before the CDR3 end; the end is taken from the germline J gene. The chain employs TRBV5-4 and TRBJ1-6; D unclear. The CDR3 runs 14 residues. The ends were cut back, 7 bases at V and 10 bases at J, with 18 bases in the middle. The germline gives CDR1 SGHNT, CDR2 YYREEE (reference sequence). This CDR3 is CASRQQSFGSPLHF. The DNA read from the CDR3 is TGTGCCAGCCGCCAACAGAGCTTCGGCTCACCC.

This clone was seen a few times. The part of the CDR3 DNA that was read is TGTGCCAGCAGCTTAGTAGACTACGAG. This gives the protein CASSLVDYE. The complete CDR3 sequence is CASSLVDYEQYF. The chain couples TRBV11-3 to TRBJ2-7; D is undetermined. The CDR3 goes on 3 residues after the read ends, and that part is filled in from the germline J gene. The CDR3 contains 12 residues. Germline lookup yields CDR1 SGHNT and CDR2 YENEEA. Trimming stripped 1 base from V and 3 bases from J, with 4 bases between.

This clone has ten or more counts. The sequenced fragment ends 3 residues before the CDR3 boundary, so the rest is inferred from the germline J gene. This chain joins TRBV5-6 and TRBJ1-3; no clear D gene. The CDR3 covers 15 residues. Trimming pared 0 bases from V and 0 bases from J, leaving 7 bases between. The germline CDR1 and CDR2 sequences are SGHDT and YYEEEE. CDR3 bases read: TGTGCCAGCAGCTTGGGGCTCCTCTCTGGAAACACC. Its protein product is CASSLGLLSGNT. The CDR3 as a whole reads CASSLGLLSGNTIYF.

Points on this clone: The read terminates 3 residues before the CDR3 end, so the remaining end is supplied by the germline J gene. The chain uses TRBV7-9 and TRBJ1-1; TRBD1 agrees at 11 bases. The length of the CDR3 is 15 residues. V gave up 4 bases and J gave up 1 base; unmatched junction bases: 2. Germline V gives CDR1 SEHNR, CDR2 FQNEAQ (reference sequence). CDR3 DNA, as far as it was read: TGTGCCAGCAGCTCCGGGACAGGGGGGAACACTGAA. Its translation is CASSSGTGGNTE. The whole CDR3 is CASSSGTGGNTEAFF.

CDR3 DNA, as far as it was read: TGTGCCAGCAGCCAACAGGTATCCTATGGC. Translated: CASSQQVSYG. Given in full, the CDR3 is CASSQQVSYGYTF. This sequence joins TRBV5-6 and TRBJ1-2; D may be TRBD1 (5 bases). With the read ending 3 residues before the CDR3 end, the germline J gene is used to fill in that end. Trimming took off 4 bases at V and 4 bases at J, with 11 bases between the two ends. The CDR3 runs 13 residues. The germline CDR1 and CDR2 sequences are SGHDT and YYEEEE. Using reference TRBV5-6 and TRBJ1-2 for the parts outside the CDR3, the full variable domain is DAGVTQSPTHLIKTRGQQVTLRCSPKSGHDTVSWYQQALGQGPQFIFQYYEEEERQRGNFPDRFSGHQFPNYSSELNVNALLLGDSALYLCASSQQVSYGYTFGSGTRLTVV.

The part of the CDR3 DNA that was read is TGTGCCAGTAGTATAGGGGGCAGCAATGAC. Translating gives CASSIGGSND. The entire CDR3 protein is CASSIGGSNDYTF. The chain is built from TRBV19 and TRBJ1-2; tentative D call: TRBD1 (5 bases). Read sequence stops 3 residues before the CDR3 end, and the germline J gene provides the missing end. Germline loops: CDR1 LNHDA, CDR2 SQIVND (reference sequence). CDR3 length: 13 amino acids.

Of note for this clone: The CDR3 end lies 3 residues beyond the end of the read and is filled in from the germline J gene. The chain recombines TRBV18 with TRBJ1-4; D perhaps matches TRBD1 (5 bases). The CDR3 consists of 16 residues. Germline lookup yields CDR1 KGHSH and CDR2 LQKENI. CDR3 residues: CASSPPGFSGANVLFF. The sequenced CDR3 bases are TGTGCCAGCTCACCACCGGGGTTCTCTGGGGCCAACGTA.

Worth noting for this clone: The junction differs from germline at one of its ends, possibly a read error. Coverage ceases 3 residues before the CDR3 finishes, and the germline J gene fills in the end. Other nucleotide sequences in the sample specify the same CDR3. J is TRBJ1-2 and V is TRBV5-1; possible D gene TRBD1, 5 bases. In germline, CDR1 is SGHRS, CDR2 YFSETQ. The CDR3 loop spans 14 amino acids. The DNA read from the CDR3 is TGTGCCAGCAGCGGGGGGACGCGTAACTATGGC. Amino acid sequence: CASSGGTRNYG. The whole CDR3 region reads CASSGGTRNYGYTF.

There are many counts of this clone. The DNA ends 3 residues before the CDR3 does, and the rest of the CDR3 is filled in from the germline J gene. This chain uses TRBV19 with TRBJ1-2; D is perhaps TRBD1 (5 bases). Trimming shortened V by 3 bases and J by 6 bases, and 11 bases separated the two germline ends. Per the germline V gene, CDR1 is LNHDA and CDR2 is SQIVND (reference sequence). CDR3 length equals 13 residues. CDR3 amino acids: CASSISQGHGYTF. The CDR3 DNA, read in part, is TGTGCCAGTAGTATCTCCCAGGGTCATGGC.

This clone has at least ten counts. The sequenced CDR3 bases are TGTGCCAGCAGTTACCCCCCCCAGGGCGGGGAAGAGACC. Its translation is CASSYPPQGGEET. The CDR3 in its entirety is CASSYPPQGGEETQYF. The chain carries TRBV6-9 and TRBJ2-5; D is perhaps TRBD2 (6 bases). The read falls 3 residues short of the CDR3 end, and the missing part is taken from the germline J gene. CDR1 and CDR2 (germline): MNHGY, SVAAGI. This CDR3 contains 16 residues. Trimming pared 3 bases from V and 3 bases from J, leaving 17 bases between.

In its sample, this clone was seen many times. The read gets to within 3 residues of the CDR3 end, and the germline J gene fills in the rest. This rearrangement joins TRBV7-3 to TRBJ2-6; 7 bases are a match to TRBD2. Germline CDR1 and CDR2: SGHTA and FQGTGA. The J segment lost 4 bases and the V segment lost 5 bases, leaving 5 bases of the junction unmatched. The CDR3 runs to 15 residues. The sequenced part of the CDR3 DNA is TGTGCCAGCAGCCCCGCAGCGGGAGGGGCCAACGTC. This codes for CASSPAAGGANV. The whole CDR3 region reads CASSPAAGGANVLTF.

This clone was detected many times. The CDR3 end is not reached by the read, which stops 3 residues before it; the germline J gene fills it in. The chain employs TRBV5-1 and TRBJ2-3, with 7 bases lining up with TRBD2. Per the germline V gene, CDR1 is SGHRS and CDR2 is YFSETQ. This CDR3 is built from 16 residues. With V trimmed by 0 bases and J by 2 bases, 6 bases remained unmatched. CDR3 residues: CASSLGERGPTDTQYF. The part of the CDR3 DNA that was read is TGCGCCAGCAGCTTGGGGGAGCGGGGCCCCACAGATACG.

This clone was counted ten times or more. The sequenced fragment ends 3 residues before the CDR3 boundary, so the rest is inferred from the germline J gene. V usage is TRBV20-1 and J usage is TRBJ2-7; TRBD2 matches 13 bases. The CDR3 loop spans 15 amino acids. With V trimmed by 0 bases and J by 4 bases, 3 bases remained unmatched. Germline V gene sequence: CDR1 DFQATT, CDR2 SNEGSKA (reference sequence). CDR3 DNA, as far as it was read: TGCAGTGCTAGAGAGGGACTAGCGGGAAATTACGAG. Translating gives CSAREGLAGNYE. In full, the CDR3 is CSAREGLAGNYEQYF.